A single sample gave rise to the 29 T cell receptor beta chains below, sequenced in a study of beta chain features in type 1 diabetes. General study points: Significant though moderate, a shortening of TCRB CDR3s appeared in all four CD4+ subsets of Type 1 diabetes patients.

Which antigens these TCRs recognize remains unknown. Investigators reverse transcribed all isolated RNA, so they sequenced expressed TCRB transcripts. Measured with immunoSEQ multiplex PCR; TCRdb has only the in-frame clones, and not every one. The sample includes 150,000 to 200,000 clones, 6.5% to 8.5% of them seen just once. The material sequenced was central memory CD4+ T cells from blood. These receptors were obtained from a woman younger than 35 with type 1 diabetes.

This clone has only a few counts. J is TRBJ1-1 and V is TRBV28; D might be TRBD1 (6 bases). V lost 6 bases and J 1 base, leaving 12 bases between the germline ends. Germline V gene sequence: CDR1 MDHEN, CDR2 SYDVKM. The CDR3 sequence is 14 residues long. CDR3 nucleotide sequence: TGTGCCAGCAGACCGGGACAATCGAACACTGAAGCTTTCTTT. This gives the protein CASRPGQSNTEAFF. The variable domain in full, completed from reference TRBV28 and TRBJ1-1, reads DVKVTQSSRYLVKRTGEKVFLECVQDMDHENMFWYRQDPGLGLRLIYFSYDVKMKEKGDIPEGYSVSREKKERFSLILESASTNQTSMYLCASRPGQSNTEAFFGQGTRLTVV.

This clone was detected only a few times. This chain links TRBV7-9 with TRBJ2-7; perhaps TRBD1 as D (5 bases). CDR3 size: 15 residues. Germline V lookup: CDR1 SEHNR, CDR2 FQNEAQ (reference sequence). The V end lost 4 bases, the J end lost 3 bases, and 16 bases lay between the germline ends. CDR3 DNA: TGTGCCAGCAGCTCCCCAGGGTTGGGTAGCTACGAGCAGTACTTC. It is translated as CASSSPGLGSYEQYF.

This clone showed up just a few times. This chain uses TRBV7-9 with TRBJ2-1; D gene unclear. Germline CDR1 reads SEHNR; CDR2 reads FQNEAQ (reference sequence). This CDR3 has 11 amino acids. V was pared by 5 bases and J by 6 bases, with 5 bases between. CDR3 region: CASSPRNEQFF. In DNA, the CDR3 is TGTGCCAGCAGCCCCCGCAATGAGCAGTTCTTC. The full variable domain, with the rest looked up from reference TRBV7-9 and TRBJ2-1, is DTGVSQNPRHKITKRGQNVTFRCDPISEHNRLYWYRQTLGQGPEFLTYFQNEAQLEKSRLLSDRFSAERPKGSFSTLEIQRTEQGDSAMYLCASSPRNEQFFGPGTRLTVL.

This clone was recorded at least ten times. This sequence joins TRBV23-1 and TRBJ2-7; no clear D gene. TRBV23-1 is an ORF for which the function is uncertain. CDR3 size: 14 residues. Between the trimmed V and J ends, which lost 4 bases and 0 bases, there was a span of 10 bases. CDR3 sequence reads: CASSPLDGSYEQYF. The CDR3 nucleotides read TGCGCCAGCAGTCCTCTAGACGGCTCCTACGAGCAGTACTTC.

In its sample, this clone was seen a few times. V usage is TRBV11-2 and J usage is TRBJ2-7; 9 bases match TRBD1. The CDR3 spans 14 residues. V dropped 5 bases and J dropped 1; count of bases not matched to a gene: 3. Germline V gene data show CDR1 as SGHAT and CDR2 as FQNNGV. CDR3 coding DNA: TGTGCCAGCAGCGGGGACAGGGTTTCCTACGAGCAGTACTTC. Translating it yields CASSGDRVSYEQYF.

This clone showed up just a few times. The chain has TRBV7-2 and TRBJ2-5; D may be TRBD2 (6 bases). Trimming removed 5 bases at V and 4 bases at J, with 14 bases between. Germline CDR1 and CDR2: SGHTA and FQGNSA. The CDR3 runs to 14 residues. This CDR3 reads CASSQGSRGETQYF. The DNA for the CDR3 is TGTGCCAGCAGCCAAGGTTCGCGGGGAGAGACCCAGTACTTC.

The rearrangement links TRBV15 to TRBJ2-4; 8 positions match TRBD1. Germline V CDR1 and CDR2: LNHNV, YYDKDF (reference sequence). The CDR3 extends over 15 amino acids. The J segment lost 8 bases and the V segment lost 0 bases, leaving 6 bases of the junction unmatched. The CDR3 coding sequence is TGTGCCACCAGCAGAGATTTGGACAGGGTGGACATTCAGTACTTC. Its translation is CATSRDLDRVDIQYF.

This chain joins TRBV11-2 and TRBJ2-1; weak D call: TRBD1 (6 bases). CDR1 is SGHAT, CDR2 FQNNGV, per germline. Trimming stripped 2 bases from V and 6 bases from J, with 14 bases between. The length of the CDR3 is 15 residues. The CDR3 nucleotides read TGTGCCAGCAGCTTAAGTGGGGGCGGTTCCAATGAGCAGTTCTTC. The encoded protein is CASSLSGGGSNEQFF.

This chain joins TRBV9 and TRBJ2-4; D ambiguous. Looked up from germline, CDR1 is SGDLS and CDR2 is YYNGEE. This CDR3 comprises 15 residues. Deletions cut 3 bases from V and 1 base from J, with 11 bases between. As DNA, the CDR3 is TGTGCCAGCAGCGGAGGTGTCGGGGCCAAAAACATTCAGTACTTC. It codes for CASSGGVGAKNIQYF.

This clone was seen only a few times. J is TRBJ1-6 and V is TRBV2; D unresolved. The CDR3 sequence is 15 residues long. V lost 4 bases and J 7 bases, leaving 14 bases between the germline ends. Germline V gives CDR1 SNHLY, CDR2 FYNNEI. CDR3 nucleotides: TGTGCCAGCAGTGCCAGAACGGCGGCCAATTCACCCCTCCACTTT. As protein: CASSARTAANSPLHF.

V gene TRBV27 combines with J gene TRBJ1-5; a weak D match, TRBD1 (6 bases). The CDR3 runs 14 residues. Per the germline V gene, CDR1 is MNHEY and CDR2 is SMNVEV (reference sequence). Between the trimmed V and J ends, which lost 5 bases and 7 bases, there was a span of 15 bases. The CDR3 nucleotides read TGTGCCAGCAGTAGCAGACAGGTTGAGCAGCCCCAGCATTTT. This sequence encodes CASSSRQVEQPQHF.

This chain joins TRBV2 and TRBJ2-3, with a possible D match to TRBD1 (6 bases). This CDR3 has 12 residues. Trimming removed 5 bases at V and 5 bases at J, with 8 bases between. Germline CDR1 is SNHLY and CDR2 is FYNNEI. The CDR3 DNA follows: TGTGCCAGCAGTTTACAGGGAGATACGCAGTATTTT. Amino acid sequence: CASSLQGDTQYF.

The CDR3 nucleotides are TGTGCCAGCAGCTTGGACGGCTACGAGCAGTACTTC. This translates into CASSLDGYEQYF. The V and J genes are TRBV5-4 and TRBJ2-7, with D uncertain. The CDR3 has 12 residues. CDR1 and CDR2 from the germline V gene are SGHNT and YYREEE (reference sequence). The V end was cut by 0 bases, the J end by 3 bases, with 4 bases between.

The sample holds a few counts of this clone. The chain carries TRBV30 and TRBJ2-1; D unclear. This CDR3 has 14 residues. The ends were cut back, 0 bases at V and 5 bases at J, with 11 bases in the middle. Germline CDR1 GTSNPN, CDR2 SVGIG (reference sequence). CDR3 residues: CAWSVMVVHNEQFF. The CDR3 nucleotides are TGTGCCTGGAGTGTAATGGTAGTTCACAATGAGCAGTTCTTC.

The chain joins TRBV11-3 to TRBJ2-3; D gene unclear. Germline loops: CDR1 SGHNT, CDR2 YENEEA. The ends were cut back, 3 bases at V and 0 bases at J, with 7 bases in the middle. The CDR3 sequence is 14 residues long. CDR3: CASSFPPSTDTQYF. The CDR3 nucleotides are TGTGCCAGCAGCTTCCCTCCTAGCACAGATACGCAGTATTTT.

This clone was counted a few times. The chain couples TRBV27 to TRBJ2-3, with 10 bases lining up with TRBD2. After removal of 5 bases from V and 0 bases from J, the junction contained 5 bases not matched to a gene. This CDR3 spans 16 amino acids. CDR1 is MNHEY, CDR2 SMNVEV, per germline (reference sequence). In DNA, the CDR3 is TGTGCCAGCAGTAGCCGGACTAGCGGTAGCACAGATACGCAGTATTTT. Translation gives CASSSRTSGSTDTQYF.

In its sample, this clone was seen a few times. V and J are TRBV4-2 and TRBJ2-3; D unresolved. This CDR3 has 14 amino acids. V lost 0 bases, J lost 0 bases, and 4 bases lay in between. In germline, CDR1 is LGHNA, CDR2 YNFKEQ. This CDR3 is CASSQERSTDTQYF. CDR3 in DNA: TGTGCCAGCAGCCAAGAACGGAGCACAGATACGCAGTATTTT.

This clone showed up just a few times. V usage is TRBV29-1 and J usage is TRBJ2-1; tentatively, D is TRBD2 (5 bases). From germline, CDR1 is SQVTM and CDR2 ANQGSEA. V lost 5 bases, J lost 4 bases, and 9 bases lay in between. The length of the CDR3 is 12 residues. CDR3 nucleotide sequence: TGCAGCGTTACTAGGGCTTACAATGAGCAGTTCTTC. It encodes CSVTRAYNEQFF.

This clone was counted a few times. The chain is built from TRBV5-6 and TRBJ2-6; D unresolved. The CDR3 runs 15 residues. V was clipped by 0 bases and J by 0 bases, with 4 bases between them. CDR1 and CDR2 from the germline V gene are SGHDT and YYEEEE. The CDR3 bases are TGTGCCAGCAGCTTGGCCCACTCTGGGGCCAACGTCCTGACTTTC. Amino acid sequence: CASSLAHSGANVLTF.

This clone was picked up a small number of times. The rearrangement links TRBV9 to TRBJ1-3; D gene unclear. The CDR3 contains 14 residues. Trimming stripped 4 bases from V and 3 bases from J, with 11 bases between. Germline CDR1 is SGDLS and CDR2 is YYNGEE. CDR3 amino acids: CASSFSAGGNTIYF. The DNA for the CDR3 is TGTGCCAGCAGCTTTAGTGCAGGTGGAAACACCATATATTTT.

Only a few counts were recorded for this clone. The CDR3 region is CASSLAAAAGGSYEQYF. The CDR3 nucleotides read TGTGCCAGCAGCTTAGCGGCTGCAGCGGGAGGTTCCTACGAGCAGTACTTC. The chain joins TRBV7-2 to TRBJ2-7, with 9 bases matching TRBD2. Germline assignment: CDR1 SGHTA and CDR2 FQGNSA. The CDR3 has 17 residues. The junction had 7 bases not matched to a gene; V was cut back by 0 bases and J by 1 base.

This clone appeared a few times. The CDR3 sequence is CASSPPSSGDYNEQFF. For the CDR3, the DNA is TGTGCCAGCTCACCACCATCTAGCGGGGATTACAATGAGCAGTTCTTC. This rearrangement joins TRBV18 to TRBJ2-1; 9 bases map to TRBD2. The CDR3 spans 16 residues. CDR1 is KGHSH and CDR2 is LQKENI in the germline V gene. Trimming took 0 bases from V and 4 from J; bases not matched to a gene: 4.

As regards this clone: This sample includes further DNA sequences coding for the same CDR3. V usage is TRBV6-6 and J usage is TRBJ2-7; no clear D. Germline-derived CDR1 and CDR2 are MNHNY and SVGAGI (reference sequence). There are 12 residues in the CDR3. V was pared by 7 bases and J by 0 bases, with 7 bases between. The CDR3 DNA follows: TGTGCCAGCACCGCTAGCTCCTACGAGCAGTACTTC. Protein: CASTASSYEQYF.

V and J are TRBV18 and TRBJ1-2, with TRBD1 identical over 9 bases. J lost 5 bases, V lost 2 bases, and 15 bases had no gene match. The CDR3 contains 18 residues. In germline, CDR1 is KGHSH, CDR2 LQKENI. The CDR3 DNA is TGTGCCAGCTCACCAGGGACCATACAGGGGGCGCAGGGGTATGGCTACACCTTC. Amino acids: CASSPGTIQGAQGYGYTF.

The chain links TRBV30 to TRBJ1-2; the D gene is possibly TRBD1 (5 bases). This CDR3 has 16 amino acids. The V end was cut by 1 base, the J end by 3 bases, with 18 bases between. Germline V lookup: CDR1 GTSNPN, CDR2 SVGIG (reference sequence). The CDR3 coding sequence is TGTGCCTGGAGTGCCTGGGGGGGGGTGACCGACTATGGCTACACCTTC. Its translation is CAWSAWGGVTDYGYTF.

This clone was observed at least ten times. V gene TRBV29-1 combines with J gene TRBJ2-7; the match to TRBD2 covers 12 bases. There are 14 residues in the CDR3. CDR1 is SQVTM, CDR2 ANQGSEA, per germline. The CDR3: CSGKPGLAGSEQYF. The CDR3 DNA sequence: TGCAGTGGGAAACCGGGACTAGCGGGTAGCGAGCAGTACTTC.

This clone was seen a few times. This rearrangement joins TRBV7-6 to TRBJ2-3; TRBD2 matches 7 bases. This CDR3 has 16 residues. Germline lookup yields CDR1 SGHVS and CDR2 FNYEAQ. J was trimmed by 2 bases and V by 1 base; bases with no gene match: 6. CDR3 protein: CASSLVTGGYTDTQYF. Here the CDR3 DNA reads TGTGCCAGCAGCTTAGTCACGGGAGGCTACACAGATACGCAGTATTTT.

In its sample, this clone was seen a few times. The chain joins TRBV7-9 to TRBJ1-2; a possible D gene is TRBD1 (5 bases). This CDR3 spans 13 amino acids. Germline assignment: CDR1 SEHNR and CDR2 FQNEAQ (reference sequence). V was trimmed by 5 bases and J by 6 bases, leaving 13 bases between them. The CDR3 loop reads CASSPGLGNGYTF. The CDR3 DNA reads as TGTGCCAGCAGCCCAGGGCTAGGGAATGGCTACACCTTC. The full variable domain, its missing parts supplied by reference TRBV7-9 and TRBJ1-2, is DTGVSQNPRHKITKRGQNVTFRCDPISEHNRLYWYRQTLGQGPEFLTYFQNEAQLEKSRLLSDRFSAERPKGSFSTLEIQRTEQGDSAMYLCASSPGLGNGYTFGSGTRLTVV.

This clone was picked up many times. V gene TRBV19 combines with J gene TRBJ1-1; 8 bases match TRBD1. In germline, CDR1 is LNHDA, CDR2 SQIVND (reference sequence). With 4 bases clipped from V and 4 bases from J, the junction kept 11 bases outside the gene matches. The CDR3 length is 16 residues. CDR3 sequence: CASSRKKTGEFTEAFF. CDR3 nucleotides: TGTGCCAGTAGTAGGAAGAAGACAGGGGAGTTCACTGAAGCTTTCTTT.